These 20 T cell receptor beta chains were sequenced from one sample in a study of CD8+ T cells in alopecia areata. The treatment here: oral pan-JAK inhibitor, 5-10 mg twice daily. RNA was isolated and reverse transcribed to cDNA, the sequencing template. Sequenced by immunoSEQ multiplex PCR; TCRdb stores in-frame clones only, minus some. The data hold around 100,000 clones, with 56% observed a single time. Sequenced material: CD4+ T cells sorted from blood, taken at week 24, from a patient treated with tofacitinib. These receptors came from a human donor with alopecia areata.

CDR3 sequence: CASSQQGGVQPQHF. In DNA, the CDR3 is TGCGCCAGCAGCCAACAGGGAGGCGTCCAGCCCCAGCATTTT. This sequence joins TRBV4-1 and TRBJ1-5, with D perhaps TRBD1 (5 bases). The CDR3 is 14 amino acids. The germline V gene encodes CDR1 MGHRA and CDR2 YSYEKL. V lost 2 bases, J lost 7 bases, and 12 bases lay in between.

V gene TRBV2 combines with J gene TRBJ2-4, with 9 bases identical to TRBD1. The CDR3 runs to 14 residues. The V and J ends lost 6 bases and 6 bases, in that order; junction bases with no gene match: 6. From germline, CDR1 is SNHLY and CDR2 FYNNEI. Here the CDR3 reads CASRPGQGANIQYF. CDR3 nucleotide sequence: TGTGCCAGCAGGCCGGGACAGGGAGCAAACATTCAGTACTTC.

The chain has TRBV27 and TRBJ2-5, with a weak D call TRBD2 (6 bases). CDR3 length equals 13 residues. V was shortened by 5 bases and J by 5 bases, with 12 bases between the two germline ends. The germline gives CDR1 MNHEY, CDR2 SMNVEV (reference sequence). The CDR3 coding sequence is TGTGCCAGCAGTGGGGGGATAGGCGAGACCCAGTACTTC. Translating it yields CASSGGIGETQYF.

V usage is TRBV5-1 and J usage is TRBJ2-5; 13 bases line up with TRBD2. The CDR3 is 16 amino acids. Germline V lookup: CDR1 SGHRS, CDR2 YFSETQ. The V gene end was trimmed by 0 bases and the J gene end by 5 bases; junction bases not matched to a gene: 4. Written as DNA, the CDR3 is TGCGCCAGCAGCTTGGGAGGACTAGCGGGGGTCGAGACCCAGTACTTC. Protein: CASSLGGLAGVETQYF. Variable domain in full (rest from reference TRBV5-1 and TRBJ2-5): KAGVTQTPRYLIKTRGQQVTLSCSPISGHRSVSWYQQTPGQGLQFLFEYFSETQRNKGNFPGRFSGRQFSNSRSEMNVSTLELGDSALYLCASSLGGLAGVETQYFGPGTRLLVL.

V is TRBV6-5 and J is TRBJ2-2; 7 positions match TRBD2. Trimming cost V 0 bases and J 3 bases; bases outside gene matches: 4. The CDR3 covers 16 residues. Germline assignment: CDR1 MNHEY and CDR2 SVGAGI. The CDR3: CASSYSSGGDTGELFF. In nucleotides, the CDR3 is TGTGCCAGCAGTTACTCGAGTGGGGGGGACACCGGGGAGCTGTTTTTT.

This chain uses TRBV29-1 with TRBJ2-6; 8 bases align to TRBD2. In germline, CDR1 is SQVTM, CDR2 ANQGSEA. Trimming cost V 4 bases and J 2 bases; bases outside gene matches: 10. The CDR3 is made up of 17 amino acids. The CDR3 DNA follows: TGCAGCGTTGCTGGGGGCGGGGGGAACCCTGGGGCCAACGTCCTGACTTTC. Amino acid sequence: CSVAGGGGNPGANVLTF. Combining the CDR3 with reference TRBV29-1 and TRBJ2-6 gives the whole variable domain SAVISQKPSRDICQRGTSLTIQCQVDSQVTMMFWYRQQPGQSLTLIATANQGSEATYESGFVIDKFPISRPNLTFSTLTVSNMSPEDSSIYLCSVAGGGGNPGANVLTFGAGSRLTVL.

The DNA of the CDR3 is TGCAGCGCCGTACCCGGGGCGTTGGGGAACACTGAAGCTTTCTTT. This codes for CSAVPGALGNTEAFF. The chain has TRBV29-1 and TRBJ1-1; D might be TRBD1 (5 bases). The V and J ends lost 7 bases and 1 base respectively, with 19 bases between them. The germline V gene encodes CDR1 SQVTM and CDR2 ANQGSEA. The CDR3 is 15 residues long. Full variable domain (outside the CDR3, taken from reference TRBV29-1 and TRBJ1-1): SAVISQKPSRDICQRGTSLTIQCQVDSQVTMMFWYRQQPGQSLTLIATANQGSEATYESGFVIDKFPISRPNLTFSTLTVSNMSPEDSSIYLCSAVPGALGNTEAFFGQGTRLTVV.

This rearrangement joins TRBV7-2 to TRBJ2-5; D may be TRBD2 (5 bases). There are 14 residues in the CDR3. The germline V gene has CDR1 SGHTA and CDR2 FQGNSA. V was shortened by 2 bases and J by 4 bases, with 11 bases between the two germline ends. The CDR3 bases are TGTGCCAGCAGCTTAAGCGTAGGAGGAGAGACCCAGTACTTC. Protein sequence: CASSLSVGGETQYF.

In DNA form, the CDR3 reads TGTGCCAGCAGCCTGTCGCTTTCACCCCTCCACTTT. This encodes CASSLSLSPLHF. The rearrangement uses TRBV7-2 and TRBJ1-6; D is unclear. Looked up from germline, CDR1 is SGHTA and CDR2 is FQGNSA. V was trimmed by 5 bases and J by 9 bases, leaving 8 bases between them. This CDR3 spans 12 amino acids.

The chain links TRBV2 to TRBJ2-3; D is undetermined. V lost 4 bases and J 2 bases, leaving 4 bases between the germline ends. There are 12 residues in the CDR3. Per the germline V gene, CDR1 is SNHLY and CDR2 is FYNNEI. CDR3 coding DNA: TGTGCCAGCAGTGGGGACACAGATACGCAGTATTTT. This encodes CASSGDTDTQYF.

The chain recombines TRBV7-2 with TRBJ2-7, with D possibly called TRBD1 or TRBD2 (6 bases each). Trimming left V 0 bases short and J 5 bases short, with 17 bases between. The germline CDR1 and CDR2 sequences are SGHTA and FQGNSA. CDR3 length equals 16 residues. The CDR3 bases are TGTGCCAGCAGCTTAGCGTCCGGGGGCGCCGTGAACGAGCAGTACTTC. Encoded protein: CASSLASGGAVNEQYF.

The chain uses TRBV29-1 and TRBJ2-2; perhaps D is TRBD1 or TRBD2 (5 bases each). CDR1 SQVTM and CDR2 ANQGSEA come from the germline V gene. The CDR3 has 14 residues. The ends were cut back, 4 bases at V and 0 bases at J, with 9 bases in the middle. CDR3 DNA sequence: TGCAGCGTTGTCGGGACGGCGAACACCGGGGAGCTGTTTTTT. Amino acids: CSVVGTANTGELFF.

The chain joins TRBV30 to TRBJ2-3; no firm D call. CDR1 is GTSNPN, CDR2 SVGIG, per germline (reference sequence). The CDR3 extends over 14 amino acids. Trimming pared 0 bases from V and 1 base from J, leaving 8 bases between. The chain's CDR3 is CAWSVRGGTDTQYF. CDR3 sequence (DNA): TGTGCCTGGAGTGTAAGAGGTGGCACAGATACGCAGTATTTT.

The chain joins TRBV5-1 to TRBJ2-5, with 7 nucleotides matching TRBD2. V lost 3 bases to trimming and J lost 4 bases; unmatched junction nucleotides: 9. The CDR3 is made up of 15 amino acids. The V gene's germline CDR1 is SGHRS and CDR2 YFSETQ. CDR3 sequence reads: CASSSVLGGSETQYF. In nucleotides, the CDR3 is TGCGCCAGCAGCTCCGTCCTGGGGGGGTCAGAGACCCAGTACTTC. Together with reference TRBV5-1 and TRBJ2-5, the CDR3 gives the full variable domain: KAGVTQTPRYLIKTRGQQVTLSCSPISGHRSVSWYQQTPGQGLQFLFEYFSETQRNKGNFPGRFSGRQFSNSRSEMNVSTLELGDSALYLCASSSVLGGSETQYFGPGTRLLVL.

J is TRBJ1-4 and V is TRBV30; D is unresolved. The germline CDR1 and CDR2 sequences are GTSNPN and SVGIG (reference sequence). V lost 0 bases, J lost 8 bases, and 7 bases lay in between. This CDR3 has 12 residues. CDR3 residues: CAWSVVGEKLFF. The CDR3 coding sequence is TGTGCCTGGAGTGTGGTAGGGGAAAAACTGTTTTTT.

CDR3 nucleotide sequence: TGTGCCTGGAGTGTGGGAGGGGCCGACGCTTTCTTT. It yields the protein CAWSVGGADAFF. The chain uses TRBV30 and TRBJ1-1; a possible D gene is TRBD1 (5 bases). Trimming removed 0 bases at V and 11 bases at J, with 13 bases between. From germline, CDR1 is GTSNPN and CDR2 SVGIG (reference sequence). The CDR3 runs to 12 residues.

The CDR3 reads CASARRKNTEAFF. The CDR3 DNA reads TGTGCCAGCGCCCGGCGGAAAAACACTGAAGCTTTCTTT. The chain is built from TRBV27 and TRBJ1-1, with no clear D. The CDR3 runs to 13 residues. The V gene lost 8 bases and the J gene lost 2 bases, with 12 bases spanning the gap. The germline gives CDR1 MNHEY, CDR2 SMNVEV (reference sequence).

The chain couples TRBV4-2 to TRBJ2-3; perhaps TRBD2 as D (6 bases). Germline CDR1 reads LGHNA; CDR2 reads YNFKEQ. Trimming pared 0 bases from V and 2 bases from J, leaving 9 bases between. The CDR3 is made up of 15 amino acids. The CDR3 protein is CASSQDLAVTDTQYF. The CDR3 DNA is TGTGCCAGCAGCCAAGATTTAGCGGTCACAGATACGCAGTATTTT.

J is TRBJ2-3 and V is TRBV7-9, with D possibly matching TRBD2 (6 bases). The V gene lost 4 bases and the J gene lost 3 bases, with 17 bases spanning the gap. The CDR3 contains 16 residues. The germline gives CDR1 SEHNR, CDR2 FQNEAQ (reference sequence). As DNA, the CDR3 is TGTGCCAGCAGCTCCTTAGGAGGCGGGGTTACAGATACGCAGTATTTT. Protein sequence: CASSSLGGGVTDTQYF.

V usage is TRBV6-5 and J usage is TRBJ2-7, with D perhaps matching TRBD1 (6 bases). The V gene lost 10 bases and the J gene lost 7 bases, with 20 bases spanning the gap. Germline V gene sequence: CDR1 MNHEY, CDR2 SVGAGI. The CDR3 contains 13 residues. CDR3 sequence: CATTTGPSGEQYF. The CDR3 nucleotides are TGTGCCACCACAACAGGGCCCTCGGGTGAGCAGTACTTC.